This passage covers 22 T cell receptor beta chains from one sample sequenced in a study of Graves' ophthalmopathy and Graves' hyperthyroidism. RNA transcripts yielded amplified TCR beta CDR3 regions. HTBI primers were employed in first-round RT-PCR, then a second-round multiplex PCR followed. TCRdb reprocessed the multiplex PCR reads with MiXCR, giving one entry per CDR3 protein. Of over a million distinct CDR3 sequences listed, about 36% are singletons. The material sequenced was peripheral blood or thyroid tissue (not recorded which). The receptors come from an adult man with Graves' hyperthyroidism.

This sequence joins TRBV7-9 and TRBJ1-5; D uncertain. Germline V gene lookup returns CDR1 SEHNR and CDR2 FQNEAQ (reference sequence). V lost 7 bases and J lost 6, with 16 bases in between. The CDR3 has 14 residues. The DNA for the CDR3 is TGTGCCAGCACCCCCCCGGCGGGTCGTCAGCCCCAGCATTTT. Translated, it gives CASTPPAGRQPQHF.

The chain carries TRBV4-1 and TRBJ1-4; 8 nucleotides line up with TRBD1. The V gene's germline CDR1 is MGHRA and CDR2 YSYEKL. The CDR3 is 15 residues long. Trimming at V came to 4 bases and at J to 5 bases, leaving 6 bases not matched to a gene. The CDR3 sequence: CASSLIRQGNEKLFF. The CDR3 DNA reads TGCGCCAGCAGCCTGATCCGACAGGGGAATGAAAAACTGTTTTTT.

For this clonotype: At one end the junction does not follow the germline gene, possibly because of a read error. J is TRBJ2-7 and V is TRBV10-3; D gene uncertain. There are 17 residues in the CDR3. The germline CDR1 and CDR2 sequences are ENHRY and SYGVKD. CDR3 DNA sequence: TGTGCCAGCAGTTACATCCCTCCGAACCCGACCACCTACGAGCAGTACTTC. It codes for CASSYIPPNPTTYEQYF.

This clonotype was detected ten times or more. The genes are TRBV7-2 and TRBJ2-7; TRBD1 matches 8 bases. The length of the CDR3 is 14 residues. Looked up from germline, CDR1 is SGHTA and CDR2 is FQGNSA. The junction had 3 bases not matched to a gene; V was cut back by 0 bases and J by 5 bases. CDR3 loop: CASSLAAGGDEQYF. The DNA for the CDR3 is TGTGCCAGCAGCTTAGCGGCAGGGGGCGACGAGCAGTACTTC.

This clonotype has ten or more counts. V gene TRBV29-1 combines with J gene TRBJ1-3; D not resolved. Germline lookup yields CDR1 SQVTM and CDR2 ANQGSEA. Trimming stripped 8 bases from V and 2 bases from J, with 19 bases between. The CDR3 has 15 residues. CDR3 nucleotides: TGCAGCATATCCCCGGGGTCTGGTCCTGGAAACACCATATATTTT. It specifies CSISPGSGPGNTIYF.

The gene calls are TRBV5-1 and TRBJ2-7, with 7 positions matching TRBD1. CDR3 length: 14 amino acids. Germline CDR1 is SGHRS and CDR2 is YFSETQ. The J segment lost 0 bases and the V segment lost 10 bases, leaving 10 bases of the junction unmatched. CDR3 nucleotide sequence: TGCGCCGCAACCGGGACAGAACTCTCCTACGAGCAGTACTTC. Translated, it gives CAATGTELSYEQYF.

This clonotype appeared a few times. The chain links TRBV7-9 to TRBJ1-2; TRBD1 might be the D (5 bases). Per the germline V gene, CDR1 is SEHNR and CDR2 is FQNEAQ (reference sequence). This CDR3 comprises 16 residues. The V end was cut by 5 bases, the J end by 5 bases, with 21 bases between. DNA for the CDR3: TGTGCCAGCAGCCCCCCCACGGGGGACCGGAGATATGGCTACACCTTC. It is translated as CASSPPTGDRRYGYTF.

Concerning this clonotype itself: A much bigger clone sits one base away, suggesting this may be a read error. V usage is TRBV24-1 and J usage is TRBJ1-6; 8 positions match TRBD1. After removal of 5 bases from V and 15 bases from J, the junction contained 11 bases not matched to a gene. Per germline, CDR1 KGHDR and CDR2 SFDVKD. This CDR3 comprises 14 residues. The CDR3 loop reads CATSAYRPGQDLHF. The CDR3 DNA is TGTGCCACCAGTGCTTACAGACCGGGACAGGACCTCCACTTT.

This clonotype was found many times. The chain has TRBV19 and TRBJ1-2; D is ambiguous. Trimming removed 2 bases at V and 5 bases at J, with 6 bases between. CDR3 length equals 12 residues. Germline V CDR1 and CDR2: LNHDA, SQIVND (reference sequence). In DNA form, the CDR3 reads TGTGCCAGTAGTATAAACAGTTATGGCTACACCTTC. It translates to CASSINSYGYTF. The full variable domain, rest sourced from reference TRBV19 and TRBJ1-2, is DGGITQSPKYLFRKEGQNVTLSCEQNLNHDAMYWYRQDPGQGLRLIYYSQIVNDFQKGDIAEGYSVSREKKESFPLTVTSAQKNPTAFYLCASSINSYGYTFGSGTRLTVV.

The gene calls are TRBV7-8 and TRBJ1-2, with TRBD1 matching over 11 bases. From germline, CDR1 is SGHVS and CDR2 FQNEAQ. The CDR3 contains 15 residues. Unmatched junction bases numbered 9, after V lost 6 bases and J lost 6 bases. CDR3: CASRSGTGGTHGYTF. The CDR3 DNA sequence: TGTGCCAGCAGGTCTGGGACAGGGGGTACACATGGCTACACCTTC.

The chain is built from TRBV30 and TRBJ2-2; 9 bases are a match to TRBD1. V gave up 8 bases and J gave up 0 bases; unmatched junction bases: 16. This CDR3 has 18 amino acids. Germline CDR1 is GTSNPN and CDR2 is SVGIG (reference sequence). CDR3 sequence reads: CAQRTGTGRIPNTGELFF. The DNA of the CDR3 is TGTGCCCAAAGAACCGGGACAGGGAGGATCCCGAACACCGGGGAGCTGTTTTTT.

This clonotype has more than one count but fewer than ten. This rearrangement joins TRBV12-3 or TRBV12-4 to TRBJ1-2; D might be TRBD1 (5 bases). The length of the CDR3 is 15 residues. Trimming shortened V by 6 bases and J by 8 bases, and 22 bases separated the two germline ends. DNA for the CDR3: TGTGCCAGCAGAAGGATCGGGACCTACCGAGACGGCTACACCTTC. This codes for CASRRIGTYRDGYTF.

This clonotype was observed many times. V is TRBV5-8 and J is TRBJ2-5, with D possibly matching TRBD2 (6 bases). The CDR3 is made up of 14 amino acids. Germline lookup yields CDR1 SGHTS and CDR2 YDEGEE. Trimming cost V 7 bases and J 5 bases, with 18 bases left between them. CDR3 in DNA: TGTGCCAGCTTTGGACCAAGCGGAGGGGAGACCCAGTACTTC. Its protein product is CASFGPSGGETQYF.

The V and J genes are TRBV10-3 and TRBJ1-2, with TRBD1 identical over 7 bases. Germline V gene sequence: CDR1 ENHRY, CDR2 SYGVKD. The CDR3 is 13 amino acids. With V trimmed by 6 bases and J by 3 bases, 4 bases remained unmatched. CDR3: CAIRPGTDYGYTF. As DNA, the CDR3 is TGTGCCATCAGGCCCGGGACAGACTATGGCTACACCTTC.

In this sample, this clonotype turned up a few times. CDR3 amino acids: CASSLGQGIAKTQYF. CDR3 coding DNA: TGTGCCAGCAGTCTCGGACAGGGAATAGCGAAGACCCAGTACTTC. The chain uses TRBV7-8 and TRBJ2-5; 8 bases align to TRBD1. This CDR3 is 15 amino acids long. With 6 bases clipped from V and 6 bases from J, the junction kept 12 bases outside the gene matches. Germline CDR1 reads SGHVS; CDR2 reads FQNEAQ. Using reference TRBV7-8 and TRBJ2-5 for the parts outside the CDR3, the full variable domain is GAGVSQSPRYKVAKRGQDVALRCDPISGHVSLFWYQQALGQGPEFLTYFQNEAQLDKSGLPSDRFFAERPEGSVSTLKIQRTQQEDSAVYLCASSLGQGIAKTQYFGPGTRLLVL.

This clonotype was counted only a few times. The chain couples TRBV7-4 to TRBJ2-5, with D perhaps being TRBD1 or TRBD2 (5 bases each). In germline, CDR1 is SGHVT, CDR2 SQSDAQ. The CDR3 contains 15 residues. Trimming left V 5 bases short and J 1 base short, with 14 bases between. The CDR3, as DNA: TGTGCCAGCAGCACCTCCGGGGACCTCCAAGAGACCCAGTACTTC. Protein product: CASSTSGDLQETQYF.

This clonotype has a count of ten or more. The rearrangement joins TRBV15 to TRBJ1-6; D unresolved. This CDR3 has 13 amino acids. Trimming took off 0 bases at V and 10 bases at J, with 7 bases between the two ends. From germline, CDR1 is LNHNV and CDR2 YYDKDF (reference sequence). DNA for the CDR3: TGTGCCACCAGCAGAGATCTGCACTCACCCCTCCACTTT. It yields the protein CATSRDLHSPLHF.

In this sample, this clonotype turned up a few times. This chain uses TRBV6-5 with TRBJ1-1; D is unresolved. V gave up 5 bases and J gave up 3 bases, with 10 bases separating them. The CDR3 length is 13 residues. Germline V gene data show CDR1 as MNHEY and CDR2 as SVGAGI. This CDR3 is CASSGIGYTEAFF. CDR3 nucleotides: TGTGCCAGCAGTGGAATCGGATACACTGAAGCTTTCTTT.

The chain joins TRBV7-9 to TRBJ2-5, with TRBD2 matching over 13 bases. In germline, CDR1 is SEHNR, CDR2 FQNEAQ (reference sequence). With V trimmed by 6 bases and J by 6 bases, 7 bases remained unmatched. The CDR3 has 15 amino acids. CDR3 amino acids: CASSHTGTSGKTQYF. CDR3 nucleotides: TGTGCCAGCAGTCATACCGGGACTAGCGGGAAGACCCAGTACTTC.

The rearrangement links TRBV6-6 to TRBJ2-7; TRBD1 might be the D (6 bases). Germline assignment: CDR1 MNHNY and CDR2 SVGAGI (reference sequence). The CDR3 contains 17 residues. V lost 6 bases and J lost 2, with 23 bases in between. CDR3: CASRTNTDRLRTYEQYF. CDR3 bases: TGTGCCAGCAGGACGAATACGGACAGACTAAGGACCTACGAGCAGTACTTC.

This clonotype occurred a few times. CDR3 sequence (DNA): TGTGCCTGGTTAGAACAGGGGGTGGGGAACACTGAAGCTTTCTTT. Translating it yields CAWLEQGVGNTEAFF. The chain uses TRBV30 and TRBJ1-1; 8 bases are a match to TRBD1. The V segment lost 5 bases and the J segment 1 base; nucleotides outside the gene matches: 9. There are 15 residues in the CDR3. Germline CDR1 is GTSNPN and CDR2 is SVGIG (reference sequence).

The genes are TRBV12-3 or TRBV12-4 and TRBJ1-2; D is possibly TRBD1 (6 bases). V was pared by 5 bases and J by 8 bases, with 21 bases between. The CDR3 totals 15 residues. The CDR3 DNA sequence: TGTGCCAGCAGTACCTCGTACAGGGAGTCGGGCGGCTACACCTTC. This codes for CASSTSYRESGGYTF.